This is a list of T cell receptor beta chains from one sample in a study of blood T cell repertoires in COVID-19. TCRdb's table, derived via immunoSEQ multiplex PCR, lists solely in-frame clones and lacks some. Of approximately 92,000 clones listed, around 81% were seen once; the top ten hold 3.4%. Sequenced material: peripheral blood. These receptor sequences come from a man in his forties or fifties with acute or convalescent COVID-19. Each CDR3 is given with its conserved first and last residue. D genes are given only for firm matches. Clone size is stated in some rows and not others, as once, few, many or a class when expanded.

CDR3nt: TGCGCCAGCAGCTTTTTGGGACAGGAATCACCCCTCCACTTT
CDR3aa: CASSFLGQESPLHF
v_gene: TRBV5-1
abundance: many
d_gene: TRBD1
j_gene: TRBJ1-6

CDR3nt: TGCGCCAGCAGCTTGGCCGAACAGAACTATGGCTACACCTTC
CDR3aa: CASSLAEQNYGYTF
v_gene: TRBV5-1
abundance: -
d_gene: -
j_gene: TRBJ1-2

CDR3nt: TGCGCCAGCAGCTTGGCGTCTAGCGGACAAGAGACCCAGTACTTC
CDR3aa: CASSLASSGQETQYF
v_gene: TRBV5-1
abundance: -
d_gene: TRBD2
j_gene: TRBJ2-5

CDR3nt: TGTGCCAGCAGTACCCCTCGGGGTTTCGCCCAATTCACCCTCCACTTT
CDR3aa: CASSTPRGFAQFTLHF
v_gene: TRBV28
abundance: -
d_gene: -
j_gene: TRBJ1-6

CDR3nt: TGTGCCAGCAGTCACCTTCGGGGGGCCGTCAATGAGCAGTTCTTC
CDR3aa: CASSHLRGAVNEQFF
v_gene: TRBV6-6
abundance: -
d_gene: -
j_gene: TRBJ2-1

CDR3nt: TGCAGCGTTTGTTTGTACATGAACACTGAAGCTTTCTTT
CDR3aa: CSVCLYMNTEAFF
v_gene: TRBV29-1
abundance: -
d_gene: -
j_gene: TRBJ1-1

CDR3nt: TGTGCCAGCAGCTTAGGCTTGCGGGGCACAGATACGCAGTATTTT
CDR3aa: CASSLGLRGTDTQYF
v_gene: TRBV7-2
abundance: -
d_gene: -
j_gene: TRBJ2-3

CDR3nt: TGTGCCTCCGACAGGGGGTACACTGAAGCTTTCTTT
CDR3aa: CASDRGYTEAFF
v_gene: TRBV6-5
abundance: -
d_gene: TRBD1
j_gene: TRBJ1-1

CDR3nt: TGTGCCAGCAGCTCGGGGACAGGGGCAGTGGAGCAGTACTTC
CDR3aa: CASSSGTGAVEQYF
v_gene: TRBV7-2
abundance: -
d_gene: TRBD1
j_gene: TRBJ2-7

CDR3nt: TGTGCCAGTAGTAACGCTCCTACAGGAACCGGCTATGGCTACACCTTC
CDR3aa: CASSNAPTGTGYGYTF
v_gene: TRBV19
abundance: -
d_gene: -
j_gene: TRBJ1-2

CDR3nt: TGTGCCAGCGGTTTTGGGGCTACTAGCGGGAGGGCGTACGAGCAGTTCTTC
CDR3aa: CASGFGATSGRAYEQFF
v_gene: TRBV7-2
abundance: -
d_gene: TRBD2
j_gene: TRBJ2-1

CDR3nt: TGCAGCGTTGATGGGGACAGGGAAGGCTATGGCTACACCTTC
CDR3aa: CSVDGDREGYGYTF
v_gene: TRBV29-1
abundance: -
d_gene: TRBD1
j_gene: TRBJ1-2

CDR3nt: TGTGCCAGCAGTTTATTCCCACAGGGGTGGGCAGATACGCAGTATTTT
CDR3aa: CASSLFPQGWADTQYF
v_gene: TRBV27
abundance: -
d_gene: TRBD1
j_gene: TRBJ2-3

CDR3nt: TGCGCCAGCAGCCTCGAAGGACAGGCTAACACTGAAGCTTTCTTT
CDR3aa: CASSLEGQANTEAFF
v_gene: TRBV4-3
abundance: -
d_gene: TRBD1
j_gene: TRBJ1-1

CDR3nt: TGTGCCAGCAGCGACCGGGACAGACTCTCCTACGAGCAGTACTTC
CDR3aa: CASSDRDRLSYEQYF
v_gene: TRBV7-2
abundance: -
d_gene: TRBD1
j_gene: TRBJ2-7

CDR3nt: TGTGCCAGCAGCCATCGGACAGGGGGGAACACCGGGGAGCTGTTTTTT
CDR3aa: CASSHRTGGNTGELFF
v_gene: TRBV6-6
abundance: once
d_gene: TRBD1
j_gene: TRBJ2-2

CDR3nt: TGTGCCAGCAGTTCGGTAGCAGCGAACACCGGGGAGCTGTTTTTT
CDR3aa: CASSSVAANTGELFF
v_gene: TRBV6-5
abundance: -
d_gene: -
j_gene: TRBJ2-2

CDR3nt: TGTGCCAGCAGTCCCCAGGGGGTCCGTGGCTACACCTTC
CDR3aa: CASSPQGVRGYTF
v_gene: TRBV28
abundance: -
d_gene: TRBD1
j_gene: TRBJ1-2

CDR3nt: TGTGCCAGTAGTTTAGGGGCCAATGAGCAGTTCTTC
CDR3aa: CASSLGANEQFF
v_gene: TRBV19
abundance: once
d_gene: -
j_gene: TRBJ2-1

CDR3nt: TGTGCCTGGAGTGTAACAAGCGGGGGCCCCACAGATACGCAGTATTTT
CDR3aa: CAWSVTSGGPTDTQYF
v_gene: TRBV30
abundance: -
d_gene: TRBD2
j_gene: TRBJ2-3

CDR3nt: TGTGCCATCAGTGAAGGGACAGGCAATTCGGAGCAGTACTTC
CDR3aa: CAISEGTGNSEQYF
v_gene: TRBV10-3
abundance: -
d_gene: TRBD1
j_gene: TRBJ2-7

CDR3nt: TGTGCCAGTAGTTCCGGGACAGGAATTGTCTACGAGCAGTACTTC
CDR3aa: CASSSGTGIVYEQYF
v_gene: TRBV19
abundance: few
d_gene: TRBD1
j_gene: TRBJ2-7

CDR3nt: TGTGCCAGCAGCTCAGGGGCAGCTAACTATGGCTACACCTTC
CDR3aa: CASSSGAANYGYTF
v_gene: TRBV7-2
abundance: -
d_gene: -
j_gene: TRBJ1-2

CDR3nt: TGCGCCAGCAGCGGGGACAGTTTAGATACCGGGGAGCTGTTTTTT
CDR3aa: CASSGDSLDTGELFF
v_gene: TRBV5-1
abundance: -
d_gene: TRBD1
j_gene: TRBJ2-2

CDR3nt: TGTGCCAGCAGCTTAGATCTGGCAGGCGAAACTGAAGCTTTCTTT
CDR3aa: CASSLDLAGETEAFF
v_gene: TRBV11-2
abundance: -
d_gene: -
j_gene: TRBJ1-1

CDR3nt: TGTGCCAGCAGCCAATTACTTACTGGGACAGTCAACTATGGCTACACCTTC
CDR3aa: CASSQLLTGTVNYGYTF
v_gene: TRBV3-1/TRBV3-2
abundance: -
d_gene: TRBD1
j_gene: TRBJ1-2